What follows is one TCR beta chain and its context. The data stem from a study of CD8 T cells in Susac syndrome. V gave up 5 bases and J gave up 7 bases, with 15 bases separating them. CDR1 DFQATT and CDR2 SNEGSKA come from the germline V gene (reference sequence). This CDR3 comprises 12 residues. RNA totalling roughly 0.45 to 1 ug underwent reverse transcription with random hexamers. TCRdb called the immunoSEQ multiplex PCR reads again in MiXCR, with one record for every CDR3 protein. Among 200,000 or so distinct CDR3 sequences listed, 90% to 95% were seen once. High-throughput TCR beta sequencing covered peripheral CD8+ and CD4+ T cells.

The sequence was obtained from a human donor with multiple sclerosis. The chain is built from TRBV20-1 and TRBJ2-7, with D perhaps matching TRBD1 (5 bases). The sequenced sample consisted of CD4+ T cells from PBMCs. This chain's CDR3 is CSAQSRVGEQYF. In DNA form, the CDR3 reads TGCAGTGCTCAATCCAGGGTGGGGGAGCAGTACTTC.